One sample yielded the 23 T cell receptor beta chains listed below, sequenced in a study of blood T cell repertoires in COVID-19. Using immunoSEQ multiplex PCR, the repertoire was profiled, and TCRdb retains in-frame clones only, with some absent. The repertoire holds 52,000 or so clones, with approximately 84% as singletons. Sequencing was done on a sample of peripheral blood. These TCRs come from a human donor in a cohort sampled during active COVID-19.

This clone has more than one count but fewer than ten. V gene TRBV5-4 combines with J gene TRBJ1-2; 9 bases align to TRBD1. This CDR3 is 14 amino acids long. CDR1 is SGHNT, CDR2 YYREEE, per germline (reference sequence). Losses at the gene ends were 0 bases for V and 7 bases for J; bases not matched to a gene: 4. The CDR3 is CASSLDTGGSGYTF. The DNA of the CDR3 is TGTGCCAGCAGCTTGGACACAGGGGGCAGTGGCTACACCTTC.

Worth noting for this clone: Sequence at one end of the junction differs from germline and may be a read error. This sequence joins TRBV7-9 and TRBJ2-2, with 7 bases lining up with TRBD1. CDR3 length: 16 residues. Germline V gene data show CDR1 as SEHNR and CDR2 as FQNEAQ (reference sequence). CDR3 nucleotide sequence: TGTTCCAGCAGCCCTTACAGGGGAAAAAACACCGGGGAGCTGTTTTTT. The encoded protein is CSSSPYRGKNTGELFF.

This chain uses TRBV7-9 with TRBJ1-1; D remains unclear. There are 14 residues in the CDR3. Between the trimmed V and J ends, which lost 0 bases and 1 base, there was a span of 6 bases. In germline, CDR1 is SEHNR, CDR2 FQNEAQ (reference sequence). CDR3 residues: CASSLARRNTEAFF. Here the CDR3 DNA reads TGTGCCAGCAGCTTAGCGAGGAGGAACACTGAAGCTTTCTTT.

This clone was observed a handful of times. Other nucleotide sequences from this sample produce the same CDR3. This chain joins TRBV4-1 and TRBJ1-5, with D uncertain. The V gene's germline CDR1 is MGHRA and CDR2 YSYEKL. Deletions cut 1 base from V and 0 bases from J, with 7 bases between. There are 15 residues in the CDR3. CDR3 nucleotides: TGCGCCAGCAGCCAAGGCCAGAATAGCAATCAGCCCCAGCATTTT. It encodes CASSQGQNSNQPQHF.

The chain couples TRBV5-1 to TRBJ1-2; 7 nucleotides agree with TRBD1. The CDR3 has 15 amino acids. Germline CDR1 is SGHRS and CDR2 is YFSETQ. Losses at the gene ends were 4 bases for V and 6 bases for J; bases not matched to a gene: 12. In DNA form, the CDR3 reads TGCGCCAGCAGCGGCGGGAACAGGGGTGTAGATGGCTACACCTTC. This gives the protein CASSGGNRGVDGYTF. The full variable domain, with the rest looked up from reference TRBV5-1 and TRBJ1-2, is KAGVTQTPRYLIKTRGQQVTLSCSPISGHRSVSWYQQTPGQGLQFLFEYFSETQRNKGNFPGRFSGRQFSNSRSEMNVSTLELGDSALYLCASSGGNRGVDGYTFGSGTRLTVV.

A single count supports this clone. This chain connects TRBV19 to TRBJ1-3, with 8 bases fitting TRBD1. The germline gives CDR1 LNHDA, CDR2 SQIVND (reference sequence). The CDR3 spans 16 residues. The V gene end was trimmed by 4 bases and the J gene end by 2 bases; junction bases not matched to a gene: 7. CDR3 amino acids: CASSSRGLLAGNTIYF. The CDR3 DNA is TGTGCCAGTAGTAGCAGGGGGCTCTTGGCTGGAAACACCATATATTTT.

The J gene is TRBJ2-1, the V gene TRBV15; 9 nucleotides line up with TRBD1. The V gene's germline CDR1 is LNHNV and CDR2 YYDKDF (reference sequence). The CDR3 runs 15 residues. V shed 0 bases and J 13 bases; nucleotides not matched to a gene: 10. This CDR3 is CATSRDVGTGQRQFF. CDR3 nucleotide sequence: TGTGCCACCAGCAGAGATGTGGGGACAGGGCAACGACAGTTCTTC.

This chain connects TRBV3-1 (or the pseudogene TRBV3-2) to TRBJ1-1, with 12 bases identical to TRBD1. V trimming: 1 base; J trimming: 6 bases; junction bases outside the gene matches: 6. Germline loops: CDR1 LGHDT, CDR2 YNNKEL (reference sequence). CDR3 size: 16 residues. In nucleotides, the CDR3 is TGTGCCAGCAGCCAAGTTGCCGGGACAGGGGGCCCTGAAGCTTTCTTT. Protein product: CASSQVAGTGGPEAFF.

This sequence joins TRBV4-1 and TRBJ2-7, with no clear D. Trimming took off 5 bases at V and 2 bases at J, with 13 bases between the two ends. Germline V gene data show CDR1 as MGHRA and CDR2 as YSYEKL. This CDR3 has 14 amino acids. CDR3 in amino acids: CASSFTPTPYEQYF. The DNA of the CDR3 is TGCGCCAGCAGCTTCACGCCGACTCCCTACGAGCAGTACTTC.

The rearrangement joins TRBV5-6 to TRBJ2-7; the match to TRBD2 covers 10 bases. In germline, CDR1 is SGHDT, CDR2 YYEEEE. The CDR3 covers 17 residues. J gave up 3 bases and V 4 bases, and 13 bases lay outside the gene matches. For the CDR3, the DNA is TGTGCCAGCAGCCGACGGACTAGCGGACCCAGTGTCTACGAGCAGTACTTC. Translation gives CASSRRTSGPSVYEQYF. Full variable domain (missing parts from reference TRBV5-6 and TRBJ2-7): DAGVTQSPTHLIKTRGQQVTLRCSPKSGHDTVSWYQQALGQGPQFIFQYYEEEERQRGNFPDRFSGHQFPNYSSELNVNALLLGDSALYLCASSRRTSGPSVYEQYFGPGTRLTVT.

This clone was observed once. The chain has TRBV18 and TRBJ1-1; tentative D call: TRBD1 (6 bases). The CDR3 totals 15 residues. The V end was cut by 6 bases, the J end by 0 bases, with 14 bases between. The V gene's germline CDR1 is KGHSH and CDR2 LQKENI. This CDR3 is CASSGGGRMNTEAFF. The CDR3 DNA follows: TGTGCCAGCTCCGGCGGGGGGCGAATGAACACTGAAGCTTTCTTT.

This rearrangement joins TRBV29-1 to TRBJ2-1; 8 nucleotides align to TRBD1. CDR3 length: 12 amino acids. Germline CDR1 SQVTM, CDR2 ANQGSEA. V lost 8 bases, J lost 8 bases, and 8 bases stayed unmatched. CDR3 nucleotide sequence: TGCAGCTCGGGACAGGTTTTGCATGAGCAGTTCTTC. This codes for CSSGQVLHEQFF.

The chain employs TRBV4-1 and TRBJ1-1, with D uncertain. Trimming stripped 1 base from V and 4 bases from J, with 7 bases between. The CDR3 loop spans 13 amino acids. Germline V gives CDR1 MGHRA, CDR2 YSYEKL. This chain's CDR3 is CASSQGEFTEAFF. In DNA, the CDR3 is TGCGCCAGCAGCCAAGGGGAGTTCACTGAAGCTTTCTTT.

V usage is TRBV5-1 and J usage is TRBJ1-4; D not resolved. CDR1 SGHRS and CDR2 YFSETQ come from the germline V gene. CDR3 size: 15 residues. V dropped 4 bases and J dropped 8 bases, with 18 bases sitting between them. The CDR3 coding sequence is TGCGCCAGCAGCGCCGGCGTCGAGGGCGGGGAAAAACTGTTTTTT. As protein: CASSAGVEGGEKLFF.

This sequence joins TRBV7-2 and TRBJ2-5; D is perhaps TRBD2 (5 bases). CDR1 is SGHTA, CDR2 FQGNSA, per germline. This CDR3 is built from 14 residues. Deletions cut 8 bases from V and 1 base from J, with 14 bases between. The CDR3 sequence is CASLRGPGQETQYF. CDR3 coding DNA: TGTGCCAGCCTTCGCGGGCCAGGCCAAGAGACCCAGTACTTC. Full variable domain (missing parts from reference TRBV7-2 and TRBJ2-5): GAGVSQSPSNKVTEKGKDVELRCDPISGHTALYWYRQSLGQGLEFLIYFQGNSAPDKSGLPSDRFSAERTGGSVSTLTIQRTQQEDSAVYLCASLRGPGQETQYFGPGTRLLVL.

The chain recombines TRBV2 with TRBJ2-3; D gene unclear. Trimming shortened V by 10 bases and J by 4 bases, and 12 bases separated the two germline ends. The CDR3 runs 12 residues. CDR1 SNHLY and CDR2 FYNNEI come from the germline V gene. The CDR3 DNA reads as TGTGCCATTCAGACCACAGCAGATACGCAGTATTTT. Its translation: CAIQTTADTQYF.

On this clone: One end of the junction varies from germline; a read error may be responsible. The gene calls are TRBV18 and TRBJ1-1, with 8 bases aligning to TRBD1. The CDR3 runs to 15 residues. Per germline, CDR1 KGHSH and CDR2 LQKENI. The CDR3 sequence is CASSSPTGVNTEAFF. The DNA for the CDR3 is TGTGCCAGCTCATCACCGACAGGGGTGAACACTGAAGCTTTCTTT.

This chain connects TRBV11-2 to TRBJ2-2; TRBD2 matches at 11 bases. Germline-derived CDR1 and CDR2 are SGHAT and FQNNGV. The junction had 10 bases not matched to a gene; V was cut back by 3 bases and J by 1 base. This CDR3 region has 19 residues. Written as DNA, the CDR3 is TGTGCCAGCAGCTTTAGCCCTAGCGGGGGGCGGGGGAACACCGGGGAGCTGTTTTTT. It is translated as CASSFSPSGGRGNTGELFF.

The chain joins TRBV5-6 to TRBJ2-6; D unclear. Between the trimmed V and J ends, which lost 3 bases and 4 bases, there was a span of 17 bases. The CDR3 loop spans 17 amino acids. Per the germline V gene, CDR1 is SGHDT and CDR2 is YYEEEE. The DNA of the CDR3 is TGTGCCAGCAGCTGGATAGGAGACGGTTCCGGGGCCAACGTCCTGACTTTC. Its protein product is CASSWIGDGSGANVLTF.

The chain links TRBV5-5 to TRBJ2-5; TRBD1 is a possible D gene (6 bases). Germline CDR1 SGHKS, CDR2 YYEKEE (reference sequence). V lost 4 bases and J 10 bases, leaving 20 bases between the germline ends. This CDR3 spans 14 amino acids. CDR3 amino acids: CASSQLGAWTDQYF. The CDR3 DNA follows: TGTGCCAGCAGCCAGCTAGGGGCTTGGACAGACCAGTACTTC.

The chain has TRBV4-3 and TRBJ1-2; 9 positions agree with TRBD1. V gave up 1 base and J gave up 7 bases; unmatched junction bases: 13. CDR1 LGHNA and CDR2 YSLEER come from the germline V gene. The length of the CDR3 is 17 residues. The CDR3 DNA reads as TGCGCCAGCAGCCAAGTAACAGGGGGCGCCAAAATGGCTGGCTACACCTTC. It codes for CASSQVTGGAKMAGYTF.

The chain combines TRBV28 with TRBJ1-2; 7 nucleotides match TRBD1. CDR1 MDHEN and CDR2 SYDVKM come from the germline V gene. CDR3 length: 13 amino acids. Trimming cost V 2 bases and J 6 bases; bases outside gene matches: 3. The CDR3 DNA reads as TGTGCCAGCAGTTTACGAGGGGGCCATGGCTACACCTTC. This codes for CASSLRGGHGYTF.

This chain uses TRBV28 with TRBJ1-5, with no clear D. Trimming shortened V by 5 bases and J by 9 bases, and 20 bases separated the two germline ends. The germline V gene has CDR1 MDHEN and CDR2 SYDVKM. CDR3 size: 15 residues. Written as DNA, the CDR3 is TGTGCCAGCAGTCCTATGACCAGCGTACTAAGGCCCCAGCATTTT. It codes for CASSPMTSVLRPQHF.